This TCR beta chain is drawn from a study of T cells in Graves' hyperthyroidism and ophthalmopathy. Orbital computed tomography, thyroid ultrasound, serum thyroxine and TRAb, and clinical symptoms together informed the diagnoses. The germline gives CDR1 LNHDA, CDR2 SQIVND (reference sequence). CDR3 length equals 12 residues. V shed 10 bases and J shed 5 bases, with 15 bases lying between them. Amplification of TCR beta CDR3 regions was performed using RNA transcripts as template. HTBI primers drove first-round RT-PCR of the TCR CDR3. Via MiXCR, TCRdb re-called the multiplex PCR reads, giving one row per CDR3 protein. The table shows some 300,000 distinct CDR3 sequences, with roughly a fifth occurring only once.

This sequence originates from a man between 50 and 59 years old with Graves' ophthalmopathy. The sequencing input was blood. The gene calls are TRBV19 and TRBJ2-7; D tentatively reads TRBD1 or TRBD2 (5 bases each). The CDR3 DNA is TGTGCCACTAAAGGGGAGTTCCACGAGCAGTACTTC. This codes for CATKGEFHEQYF.